This section outlines one T cell receptor beta chain sequence together with its context. Single viable CD3+CD4+CD8-CD45RO+ cells were sorted as the memory CD4+ T cells. The sample originates from a study of memory CD4+ T cells and cytomegalovirus serostatus. The repertoire was sequenced with immunoSEQ multiplex PCR; TCRdb's copy has only in-frame clones and lacks some. Among 75,000 to 90,000 clones listed, over 80% were seen once. Germline loops: CDR1 SGDLS, CDR2 YYNGEE. This CDR3 has 14 residues. Trimming at V came to 3 bases and at J to 1 base, leaving 3 bases not matched to a gene. Sequenced sample: memory CD4+ T cells from blood. This clonotype was sampled from an adult in good health and CMV-seronegative. The chain recombines TRBV9 with TRBJ1-1, with 7 bases identical to TRBD1. The CDR3 sequence: CASSAGQRNTEAFF. CDR3 bases: TGTGCCAGCAGCGCGGGACAGAGGAACACTGAAGCTTTCTTT.